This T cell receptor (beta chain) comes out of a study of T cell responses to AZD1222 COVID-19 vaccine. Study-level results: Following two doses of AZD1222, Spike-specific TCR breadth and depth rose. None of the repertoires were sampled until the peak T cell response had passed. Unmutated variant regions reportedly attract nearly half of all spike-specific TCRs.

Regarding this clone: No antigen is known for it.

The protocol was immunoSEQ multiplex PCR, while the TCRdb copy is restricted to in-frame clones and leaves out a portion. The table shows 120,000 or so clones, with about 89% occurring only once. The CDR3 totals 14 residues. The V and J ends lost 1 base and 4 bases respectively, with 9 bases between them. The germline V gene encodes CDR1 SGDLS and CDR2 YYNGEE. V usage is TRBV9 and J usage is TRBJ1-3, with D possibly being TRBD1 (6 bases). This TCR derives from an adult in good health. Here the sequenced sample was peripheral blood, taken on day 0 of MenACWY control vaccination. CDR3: CASSVMTGGNTIYF. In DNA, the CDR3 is TGTGCCAGCAGCGTAATGACAGGAGGAAACACCATATATTTT.